This TCR beta chain derives from a study of T cells after yellow fever vaccination. Germline CDR1 reads DFQATT; CDR2 reads SNEGSKA (reference sequence). The ends were cut back, 3 bases at V and 1 base at J, with 7 bases in the middle. The CDR3 runs 13 residues. This clonotype has only a few counts. MiXCR was run by TCRdb on the 5' RACE reads, yielding one entry per CDR3 protein. The sample lists 200,000 to 300,000 distinct CDR3 sequences, 6.9% occurring once. The gene calls are TRBV20-1 and TRBJ1-3; the D is unclear. The source material was CD4+ T cells sorted from PBMCs, sampled 15 days after the yellow fever booster vaccination. This sequence was found in a man aged 30 to 39 who received the YFV17D yellow fever vaccine. Written as DNA, the CDR3 is TGCAGTGCTAGGTTGAATTCTGGAAACACCATATATTTT. Its protein is CSARLNSGNTIYF.